Following are 15 T cell receptor beta chains from one sample sequenced in a study of CD8 T cells in Susac syndrome. Reverse transcription of roughly 0.5 to 1 ug RNA was carried out with random hexamers. A single record per CDR3 protein comes from TCRdb applying MiXCR to the immunoSEQ multiplex PCR reads. Here the sample spans hundreds of thousands of distinct CDR3 sequences, about 93% being singletons. The specimen sequenced was CD4+ T cells from PBMCs. These receptors came from a human donor with multiple sclerosis.

This chain joins TRBV3-1 and TRBJ2-2, with D possibly TRBD1 on 6 matching bases. The V gene lost 4 bases and the J gene lost 0 bases, with 9 bases spanning the gap. Per the germline V gene, CDR1 is LGHDT and CDR2 is YNNKEL (reference sequence). The CDR3 runs 15 residues. Written as DNA, the CDR3 is TGTGCCAGCAGCCCTAGGGGGACGAACACCGGGGAGCTGTTTTTT. Protein: CASSPRGTNTGELFF.

The chain is built from TRBV7-2 and TRBJ2-1; 10 bases line up with TRBD2. With V trimmed by 0 bases and J by 12 bases, 8 bases remained unmatched. This CDR3 has 15 amino acids. Germline CDR1 is SGHTA and CDR2 is FQGNSA. CDR3 in amino acids: CASSLAPSGRSGQFF. CDR3 nucleotides: TGTGCCAGCAGCTTAGCTCCTAGCGGGAGATCGGGGCAGTTCTTC.

This clonotype appeared once. The rearrangement links TRBV20-1 to TRBJ1-4; D is unresolved. Deletions cut 0 bases from V and 5 bases from J, with 13 bases between. The germline V gene encodes CDR1 DFQATT and CDR2 SNEGSKA (reference sequence). The length of the CDR3 is 15 residues. The DNA for the CDR3 is TGCAGTGCTAGAGACGCCGTTACCGCCAATGAAAAACTGTTTTTT. Translated, it gives CSARDAVTANEKLFF.

The chain joins TRBV3-1 to TRBJ2-3, with 10 bases that match TRBD2. J lost 6 bases, V lost 6 bases, and 9 bases had no gene match. The CDR3 is 15 residues long. The germline CDR1 and CDR2 sequences are LGHDT and YNNKEL (reference sequence). DNA for the CDR3: TGTGCCAGCAGTCGACTAGCGGGCGCCCCTGATACGCAGTATTTT. Translating it yields CASSRLAGAPDTQYF.

This sequence joins TRBV28 and TRBJ1-6; D unresolved. V was cut by 3 bases and J by 10 bases, with 13 bases left in between. The CDR3 runs to 14 residues. The germline CDR1 and CDR2 sequences are MDHEN and SYDVKM. Here the CDR3 reads CASSFFRLGSPLHF. The CDR3 DNA reads TGTGCCAGCAGTTTTTTCAGGTTAGGGTCACCCCTCCACTTT. The complete variable domain, with remaining parts taken from reference TRBV28 and TRBJ1-6, reads DVKVTQSSRYLVKRTGEKVFLECVQDMDHENMFWYRQDPGLGLRLIYFSYDVKMKEKGDIPEGYSVSREKKERFSLILESASTNQTSMYLCASSFFRLGSPLHFGNGTRLTVT.

This chain uses TRBV20-1 with TRBJ2-7; 7 bases map to TRBD1. The V gene end was trimmed by 1 base and the J gene end by 2 bases; junction bases not matched to a gene: 5. The CDR3 extends over 14 amino acids. CDR1 and CDR2 (germline): DFQATT, SNEGSKA (reference sequence). The CDR3 here is CSARASTGTYEQYF. In DNA form, the CDR3 reads TGCAGTGCTAGAGCGTCGACAGGGACCTACGAGCAGTACTTC.

V usage is TRBV29-1 and J usage is TRBJ2-3; 7 bases are a match to TRBD2. The germline V gene has CDR1 SQVTM and CDR2 ANQGSEA. V dropped 7 bases and J dropped 2; count of bases not matched to a gene: 9. This CDR3 has 14 residues. In DNA form, the CDR3 reads TGCAGCGCATCACTTAGCGGGTCCACAGATACGCAGTATTTT. Protein sequence: CSASLSGSTDTQYF.

The chain carries TRBV19 and TRBJ2-2; unclear D gene. The V gene's germline CDR1 is LNHDA and CDR2 SQIVND (reference sequence). V was pared by 6 bases and J by 0 bases, with 5 bases between. The CDR3 sequence is 13 residues long. The DNA of the CDR3 is TGTGCCAGTAGGGAAACGAACACCGGGGAGCTGTTTTTT. Its translation is CASRETNTGELFF. The variable domain in full, with the rest retrieved from reference TRBV19 and TRBJ2-2, is DGGITQSPKYLFRKEGQNVTLSCEQNLNHDAMYWYRQDPGQGLRLIYYSQIVNDFQKGDIAEGYSVSREKKESFPLTVTSAQKNPTAFYLCASRETNTGELFFGEGSRLTVL.

This rearrangement joins TRBV20-1 to TRBJ1-1, with TRBD1 matching over 8 bases. The CDR3 spans 12 residues. Trimming at V came to 3 bases and at J to 7 bases, leaving 4 bases not matched to a gene. Germline V lookup: CDR1 DFQATT, CDR2 SNEGSKA (reference sequence). CDR3 sequence (DNA): TGCAGTGCTAGGGACAGGGCCGATGAAGCTTTCTTT. It codes for CSARDRADEAFF.

As regards this clonotype: Germline is not matched at one junction end, which may reflect a read error. J is TRBJ2-6 and V is TRBV19; a possible D gene is TRBD1 (5 bases). CDR1 is LNHDA and CDR2 is SQIVND in the germline V gene (reference sequence). CDR3 length: 16 amino acids. CDR3 bases: TGTGCCAGTAGTATTGAGAGTGCCACTGGGGCCAACGTCCTGATTTTC. This translates into CASSIESATGANVLIF. The full variable domain, completed using reference TRBV19 and TRBJ2-6, is DGGITQSPKYLFRKEGQNVTLSCEQNLNHDAMYWYRQDPGQGLRLIYYSQIVNDFQKGDIAEGYSVSREKKESFPLTVTSAQKNPTAFYLCASSIESATGANVLIFGAGSRLTVL.

DNA of the CDR3: TGCGCCAGCCAACCCAACAGGGGGCTAGGCACCGGGGAGCTGTTTTTT. It translates to CASQPNRGLGTGELFF. The chain couples TRBV4-1 to TRBJ2-2; 9 nucleotides agree with TRBD1. V lost 8 bases and J lost 4; bases outside the gene matches: 11. The CDR3 runs 16 residues. Germline V gene data show CDR1 as MGHRA and CDR2 as YSYEKL.

The V and J genes are TRBV5-4 and TRBJ2-6; weak D call: TRBD2 (6 bases). Trimming took 2 bases from V and 4 from J, leaving 10 bases between them. The CDR3 is made up of 15 amino acids. Germline V gene sequence: CDR1 SGHNT, CDR2 YYREEE (reference sequence). Written as DNA, the CDR3 is TGTGCCAGCAGCTTAGGGAGGAACGGGGCCAACGTCCTGACTTTC. It yields the protein CASSLGRNGANVLTF.

The V and J genes are TRBV19 and TRBJ2-5; 9 bases are a match to TRBD2. Germline V gives CDR1 LNHDA, CDR2 SQIVND (reference sequence). The trim removed 3 bases at V and 3 bases at J, leaving 2 bases unmatched. The CDR3 has 14 residues. The CDR3: CASSMTSGKETQYF. The CDR3 DNA reads as TGTGCCAGTAGTATGACTAGCGGAAAAGAGACCCAGTACTTC.

The rearrangement uses TRBV4-1 and TRBJ2-7; 10 nucleotides match TRBD1. Germline CDR1 MGHRA, CDR2 YSYEKL. V was pared by 1 base and J by 7 bases, with 16 bases of the junction left unmatched. CDR3 size: 18 residues. The DNA of the CDR3 is TGCGCCAGCAGCCAAGCGTTCCCCCACCGGGACAGGGGAGGGGAGCAGTACTTC. Encoded protein: CASSQAFPHRDRGGEQYF.

This rearrangement joins TRBV7-9 to TRBJ1-5; 9 bases line up with TRBD1. Germline V gives CDR1 SEHNR, CDR2 FQNEAQ (reference sequence). This CDR3 spans 14 amino acids. V shed 5 bases and J 5 bases; nucleotides not matched to a gene: 4. The CDR3, as DNA: TGTGCCAGCAGCCTTGACAGGGGGGATCAGCCCCAGCATTTT. This codes for CASSLDRGDQPQHF.